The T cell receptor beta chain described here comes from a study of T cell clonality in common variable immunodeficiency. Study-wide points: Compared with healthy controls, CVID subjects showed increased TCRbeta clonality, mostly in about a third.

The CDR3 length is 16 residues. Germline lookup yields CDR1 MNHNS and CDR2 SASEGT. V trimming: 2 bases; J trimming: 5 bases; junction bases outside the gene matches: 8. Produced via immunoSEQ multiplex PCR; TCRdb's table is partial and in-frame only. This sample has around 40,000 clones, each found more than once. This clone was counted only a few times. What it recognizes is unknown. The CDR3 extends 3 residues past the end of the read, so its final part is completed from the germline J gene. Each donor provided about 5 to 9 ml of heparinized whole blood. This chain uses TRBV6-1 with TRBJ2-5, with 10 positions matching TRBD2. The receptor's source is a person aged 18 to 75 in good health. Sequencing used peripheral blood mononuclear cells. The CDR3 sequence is CASSELRGTSVETQYF. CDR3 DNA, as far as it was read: TGTGCCAGCAGTGAATTACGAGGGACTAGCGTCGAGACC.